Presented here are 17 T cell receptor beta chains from one specimen sequenced in a study of regulatory T cells in long-lasting Graves disease. Building the TCR beta libraries relied on iRepertoire HTBI primers, and CDR3 regions underwent Arm-PCR. TCRdb reprocessed the multiplex PCR reads with MiXCR, giving one entry per CDR3 protein. The table lists fewer than 550,000 distinct CDR3 sequences, 20% to 25% of them singletons. The time point was: persistent/refractory GD, antithyroid drugs over 5 years with positive TRAb. Making the TCR library involved RNA that had been extracted from PBMCs. Sequencing used peripheral blood mononuclear cells (PBMCs), obtained when the disease was refractory, from a patient treated with antithyroid drugs. These receptors were obtained from a female donor with Graves disease.

This clonotype came up a few times. This rearrangement joins TRBV11-2 to TRBJ2-7; D might be TRBD1 (6 bases). This CDR3 region has 15 residues. Germline V gene sequence: CDR1 SGHAT, CDR2 FQNNGV. V lost 2 bases, J lost 4 bases, and 15 bases lay in between. The CDR3 is CASSLTGTSFYEQYF. The CDR3 nucleotides read TGTGCCAGCAGCTTAACCGGGACATCGTTTTACGAGCAGTACTTC.

Notes on this clonotype: Compared with germline, one end of the junction differs, possibly owing to a read error. The chain recombines TRBV24-1 with TRBJ1-2, with D possibly TRBD1 on 6 matching bases. CDR1 is KGHDR, CDR2 SFDVKD, per germline. The CDR3 has 14 residues. The CDR3, as DNA: TGTGTCACCAGTGACCCCCAGGGGAACTATGGCTACACCTTC. Amino acid sequence: CVTSDPQGNYGYTF.

This clonotype was seen at least ten times. The chain uses TRBV29-1 and TRBJ2-7, with 9 bases fitting TRBD1. Looked up from germline, CDR1 is SQVTM and CDR2 is ANQGSEA. The V segment lost 5 bases and the J segment 1 base; nucleotides outside the gene matches: 6. The CDR3 is 14 amino acids. In DNA, the CDR3 is TGCAGCGTTACCGGGACAGGGCTTTCCTACGAGCAGTACTTC. Its translation: CSVTGTGLSYEQYF.

This clonotype was observed many times. The chain couples TRBV7-8 to TRBJ2-5, with TRBD1 matching over 8 bases. The trim removed 4 bases at V and 4 bases at J, leaving 14 bases unmatched. The length of the CDR3 is 17 residues. Germline lookup yields CDR1 SGHVS and CDR2 FQNEAQ. CDR3 in DNA: TGTGCCAGCAGCTCCCTATTGGGACAGGTTGAGGGAGAGACCCAGTACTTC. Translating it yields CASSSLLGQVEGETQYF.

As for this clonotype: This may stem from a read error, because a much larger clone lies one nucleotide away. V and J are TRBV6-1 and TRBJ2-5, with 7 bases aligning to TRBD1. V lost 6 bases to trimming and J lost 4 bases; unmatched junction nucleotides: 5. CDR3 length equals 13 residues. CDR1 is MNHNS and CDR2 is SASEGT in the germline V gene. CDR3 in amino acids: CASSQTGRETQYF. The CDR3 DNA reads TGTGCCAGCAGCCAGACAGGGCGAGAGACCCAGTACTTC.

This clonotype was observed many times. V gene TRBV11-2 combines with J gene TRBJ1-4; D call uncertain. Trimming removed 5 bases at V and 2 bases at J, with 9 bases between. The CDR3 runs 14 residues. Germline CDR1 SGHAT, CDR2 FQNNGV. The chain's CDR3 is CASSRFGTNEKLFF. The CDR3, as DNA: TGTGCCAGCAGCCGATTTGGGACTAATGAAAAACTGTTTTTT. Full variable domain (missing parts from reference TRBV11-2 and TRBJ1-4): EAGVAQSPRYKIIEKRQSVAFWCNPISGHATLYWYQQILGQGPKLLIQFQNNGVVDDSQLPKDRFSAERLKGVDSTLKIQPAKLEDSAVYLCASSRFGTNEKLFFGSGTQLSVL.

This clonotype was detected many times. The chain is built from TRBV28 and TRBJ1-2; TRBD1 might be the D (6 bases). Per the germline V gene, CDR1 is MDHEN and CDR2 is SYDVKM. The ends were cut back, 2 bases at V and 2 bases at J, with 15 bases in the middle. The CDR3 consists of 16 residues. CDR3 bases: TGTGCCAGCAGTTTAAGCCGGGACACTTCAAACTATGGCTACACCTTC. It codes for CASSLSRDTSNYGYTF.

This rearrangement joins TRBV19 to TRBJ1-1, with 10 bases lining up with TRBD1. CDR1 and CDR2 (germline): LNHDA, SQIVND (reference sequence). After removal of 7 bases from V and 4 bases from J, the junction contained 3 bases not matched to a gene. This CDR3 has 13 amino acids. CDR3 amino acids: CASTGQGGTEAFF. Here the CDR3 DNA reads TGTGCCAGTACAGGACAGGGGGGCACTGAAGCTTTCTTT.

V and J are TRBV6-1 and TRBJ1-4; no clear D gene. The germline V gene has CDR1 MNHNS and CDR2 SASEGT. This CDR3 region has 15 residues. V was shortened by 2 bases and J by 7 bases, with 14 bases between the two germline ends. The CDR3 spells CASSEISGSPEKLFF. The CDR3, as DNA: TGTGCCAGCAGTGAAATATCGGGGAGCCCTGAAAAACTGTTTTTT.

Only a few counts were recorded for this clonotype. The rearrangement uses TRBV19 and TRBJ2-7; D perhaps matches TRBD1 (6 bases). The germline CDR1 and CDR2 sequences are LNHDA and SQIVND (reference sequence). The V gene lost 3 bases and the J gene lost 3 bases, with 15 bases spanning the gap. This CDR3 is 15 amino acids long. The chain's CDR3 is CASSIAGTSYYEQYF. CDR3 in DNA: TGTGCCAGTAGTATTGCCGGGACATCCTACTACGAGCAGTACTTC. The variable domain in full, completed from reference TRBV19 and TRBJ2-7, reads DGGITQSPKYLFRKEGQNVTLSCEQNLNHDAMYWYRQDPGQGLRLIYYSQIVNDFQKGDIAEGYSVSREKKESFPLTVTSAQKNPTAFYLCASSIAGTSYYEQYFGPGTRLTVT.

This clonotype has a count of ten or more. The rearrangement links TRBV28 to TRBJ1-2, with 10 bases matching TRBD1. Losses at the gene ends were 4 bases for V and 3 bases for J; bases not matched to a gene: 11. CDR1 is MDHEN and CDR2 is SYDVKM in the germline V gene. The CDR3 covers 17 residues. CDR3 bases: TGTGCCAGCAGTTCGGCCGGGACAGGGGACCCCTACTATGGCTACACCTTC. Protein sequence: CASSSAGTGDPYYGYTF.

J is TRBJ2-5 and V is TRBV4-3; D could derive from TRBD1 or TRBD2 (5 bases each). CDR1 is LGHNA, CDR2 YSLEER, per germline. Trimming left V 0 bases short and J 4 bases short, with 15 bases between. The CDR3 totals 16 residues. The CDR3 nucleotides read TGCGCCAGCAGCCAAGAAACGGCGGTTGGGGGAGAGACCCAGTACTTC. Amino acids: CASSQETAVGGETQYF.

At least ten counts were recorded for this clonotype. The chain employs TRBV28 and TRBJ2-6; 8 bases fit TRBD1. The ends lost 6 bases at V and 0 bases at J; junction bases unmatched: 10. There are 18 residues in the CDR3. In germline, CDR1 is MDHEN, CDR2 SYDVKM. DNA for the CDR3: TGTGCCAGCAGGCCCAGGGGGCCCTCGTACTCTGGGGCCAACGTCCTGACTTTC. This translates into CASRPRGPSYSGANVLTF.

This clonotype was detected a few times. The chain joins TRBV6-1 to TRBJ1-2; TRBD1 agrees at 10 bases. The V gene end was trimmed by 6 bases and the J gene end by 4 bases; junction bases not matched to a gene: 5. CDR1 and CDR2 (germline): MNHNS, SASEGT. This CDR3 is built from 14 residues. The CDR3 protein is CASSKTGGPYGYTF. CDR3 nucleotides: TGTGCCAGCAGCAAGACAGGGGGCCCCTATGGCTACACCTTC.

This clonotype occurred many times. The genes are TRBV11-1 and TRBJ1-1; D not certain. Per germline, CDR1 SGHAT and CDR2 FQDESV (reference sequence). Deletions cut 2 bases from V and 3 bases from J, with 19 bases between. The CDR3 consists of 17 residues. CDR3 coding DNA: TGTGCCAGCAGCTTACCCCTAGGTTTGACGGGCCACACTGAAGCTTTCTTT. It specifies CASSLPLGLTGHTEAFF.

The chain has TRBV3-1 and TRBJ1-1, with a weak D call TRBD1 (5 bases). Germline V CDR1 and CDR2: LGHDT, YNNKEL (reference sequence). The CDR3 has 16 amino acids. Trimming removed 1 base at V and 2 bases at J, with 14 bases between. The CDR3 coding sequence is TGTGCCAGCAGCCAAGCCCCCAGGGAGGGAAACACTGAAGCTTTCTTT. Its translation is CASSQAPREGNTEAFF.

Ten or more counts support this clonotype. The chain couples TRBV28 to TRBJ1-1; TRBD1 is a possible D gene (6 bases). This CDR3 is 13 amino acids long. Looked up from germline, CDR1 is MDHEN and CDR2 is SYDVKM. The CDR3 DNA reads as TGTGCATATGGGGGGCGCGGGAACACTGAAGCTTTCTTT. Residues: CAYGGRGNTEAFF.